These T cell receptor beta chains were read from a single sample in a study of CXCR3-negative and CXCR3-positive naive CD8 T cells. No DNA is given; TCRdb re-called the 5' RACE reads and lists each CDR3 protein once. The sample spans around 80,000 distinct CDR3 sequences; the ten largest clones claim roughly 0.62%. Sequenced material: naive CXCR3+ CD8+ T cells from blood. The source of these receptors is a human donor in good health. Some clones in this sample may be carry-over from other donors' samples. CDR3s include the opening cysteine and the closing phenylalanine or tryptophan.

15	TRBV5-1	TRBJ1-4	CASSFTGPDYEKLFF
17	TRBV20-1	TRBJ2-7	CSAHPGGAGASSYEQYF
14	TRBV10-3	TRBJ1-6	CAISDRGQNSPLHF
14	TRBV20-1	TRBJ1-5	CSARDSAGRQPQHF
17	TRBV2	TRBJ2-1	CASSEVGAGEPYNEQFF
13	TRBV5-1	TRBJ2-5	CASSLRTSQTQYF
15	TRBV10-3	TRBJ2-2	CAISEGTANTGELFF
15	TRBV6-1	TRBJ1-5	CASSEDKGANQPQHF
17	TRBV14	TRBJ2-3	CASSPGLAGGPGDTQYF
15	TRBV5-1	TRBJ2-7	CASSLGQAHSYEQYF
15	TRBV6-5	TRBJ2-7	CASSPNWGGAGEQYF
15	TRBV29-1	TRBJ2-3	CSVEEVGESTDTQYF
14	TRBV20-1	TRBJ2-3	CSATGLEKRHTQYF
14	TRBV19	TRBJ1-4	CASSTTGGYEKLFF
12	TRBV6-1	TRBJ2-7	CASSESQLEQYF
13	TRBV28	TRBJ2-7	CASSLASPYEQYF
15	TRBV29-1	TRBJ2-3	CSVEEAGGYTDTQYF
15	TRBV7-2	TRBJ2-1	CASSLNGGAGNEQFF
15	TRBV4-3	TRBJ2-2	CASSQTQDLRGELFF
12	TRBV12-3/TRBV12-4	TRBJ2-3	CASSQITDTQYF
15	TRBV6-4	TRBJ2-1	CASSVASGAYNEQFF
18	TRBV4-1	TRBJ2-7	CASTKARDVRTVGYEQYF
16	TRBV29-1	TRBJ2-7	CSVEDKSQDRGYEQYF
14	TRBV20-1	TRBJ2-7	CSARAAGGPYEQYF
16	TRBV2	TRBJ2-7	CASSDKTGPTLGEQYF
16	TRBV25-1	TRBJ1-1	CASSEYGATENTEAFF
14	TRBV20-1	TRBJ2-7	CSARHRDSPYEQYF
14	TRBV20-1	TRBJ1-2	CSARDHMYSYGYTF
13	TRBV27	TRBJ1-1	CASSRSVATEAFF
19	TRBV27	TRBJ2-4	CASSLSGQLAGGGEDIQYF
14	TRBV27	TRBJ1-1	CASRDGAENTEAFF
13	TRBV29-1	TRBJ2-7	CSVERGASYEQYF
14	TRBV28	TRBJ2-2	CASSITGTTGELFF
13	TRBV19	TRBJ2-7	CASSPGKADEQYF
17	TRBV20-1	TRBJ1-1	CSARGEIRGVLSTEAFF
11	TRBV28	TRBJ2-7	CASSFGSEQYF
14	TRBV7-2	TRBJ2-7	CASSLSYSPDEQYF
15	TRBV14	TRBJ2-5	CASSQVTIPQETQYF
13	TRBV15	TRBJ2-1	CAIRRGIDNEQFF
14	TRBV12-3/TRBV12-4	TRBJ2-7	CASSQSGRNYEQYF
13	TRBV29-1	TRBJ2-5	CSITGGLRETQYF
12	TRBV29-1	TRBJ2-7	CSARQGSYEQYF
13	TRBV29-1	TRBJ2-2	CSVLTENTGELFF
18	TRBV5-5	TRBJ2-2	CASSLVSSGGSNTGELFF
17	TRBV7-9	TRBJ2-7	CASSPTPGERENYEQYF
14	TRBV7-2	TRBJ1-1	CASSPPGPGTEAFF
14	TRBV7-3	TRBJ2-3	CASSISGSTDTQYF
14	TRBV5-6	TRBJ1-6	CASSLGVGNSPLHF
13	TRBV7-9	TRBJ1-2	CANSDRVGDGYTF
12	TRBV7-9	TRBJ2-3	CASSLETDTQYF
15	TRBV14	TRBJ2-5	CASSQGRGRLETQYF
15	TRBV27	TRBJ2-1	CASRVAANLHDEQFF
14	TRBV11-1	TRBJ2-1	CASSSAGGPDEQFF
13	TRBV5-1	TRBJ1-1	CATDRGPDTEAFF
14	TRBV20-1	TRBJ2-3	CSASPLYGTDTQYF